This TCR beta chain appears in the sequencing data of a study of blood T cell repertoires in COVID-19. Trimming stripped 3 bases from V and 3 bases from J, with 7 bases between. The CDR3 length is 13 residues. Germline V gene sequence: CDR1 MDHEN, CDR2 SYDVKM. Authors' data handling: Reference gene primer amplification yielded estimated nucleated cell counts. Libraries were prepared by immunoSEQ multiplex PCR; TCRdb keeps only in-frame clonotypes and omits some of them. From that table come the V and J calls and clone size; the DNA was used to work out D and trimming. This table holds approximately 190,000 clones, 75% to 90% found once.

Sequenced: peripheral blood. This clonotype was obtained from a woman in her thirties or forties with acute or convalescent COVID-19. The rearrangement links TRBV28 to TRBJ2-3; no clear D. The CDR3 region is CASSFPLTDTQYF. CDR3 sequence (DNA): TGTGCCAGCAGTTTCCCTCTAACAGATACGCAGTATTTT.